A single sample is the source of the 21 T cell receptor beta chains below, sequenced in a study of control samples from healthy donors and cancer patients. Using immunoSEQ multiplex PCR, the repertoire was profiled, and TCRdb retains in-frame clones only, with some absent. The data show 150,000 to 200,000 clones, approximately 94% seen once. Sequencing was done on a sample of blood. The receptors shown here come from a man aged 25-45 years in good health.

This clone was observed a handful of times. In DNA form, the CDR3 reads TGTGCCAGCAGTGAACGCGGGACAGCCTACGAGCAGTACTTC. Its protein is CASSERGTAYEQYF. The V and J genes are TRBV2 and TRBJ2-7; D is possibly TRBD1 (7 bases). The V end lost 2 bases, the J end lost 2 bases, and 10 bases lay between the germline ends. The CDR3 spans 14 residues. Per the germline V gene, CDR1 is SNHLY and CDR2 is FYNNEI.

The V and J genes are TRBV7-9 and TRBJ1-6; 7 nucleotides line up with TRBD1. This CDR3 spans 15 amino acids. The germline V gene has CDR1 SEHNR and CDR2 FQNEAQ (reference sequence). The ends lost 6 bases at V and 14 bases at J; junction bases unmatched: 16. DNA for the CDR3: TGTGCCAGCAGTTCCGTGAGACAGGGAGGGTCAGCCCTCCACTTT. This sequence encodes CASSSVRQGGSALHF.

This sequence joins TRBV30 and TRBJ1-6, with 8 bases identical to TRBD1. The V gene end was trimmed by 1 base and the J gene end by 10 bases; junction bases not matched to a gene: 12. The CDR3 runs 16 residues. Germline assignment: CDR1 GTSNPN and CDR2 SVGIG (reference sequence). In DNA form, the CDR3 reads TGTGCCTGGAGTGCCCGAGGGGGGACAGGATTATCACCCCTCCACTTT. This gives the protein CAWSARGGTGLSPLHF.

The J gene is TRBJ1-1, the V gene TRBV15; D unresolved. Per germline, CDR1 LNHNV and CDR2 YYDKDF (reference sequence). V was clipped by 5 bases and J by 1 base, with 2 bases between them. The CDR3 is made up of 11 amino acids. The CDR3 DNA reads TGTGCCACCAGCTGGAACACTGAAGCTTTCTTT. Its translation is CATSWNTEAFF.

The genes are TRBV3-1 (or the pseudogene TRBV3-2) and TRBJ2-7, with D unresolved. Per the germline V gene, CDR1 is LGHDT and CDR2 is YNNKEL (reference sequence). The length of the CDR3 is 17 residues. V was cut by 1 base and J by 3 bases, with 19 bases left in between. This chain's CDR3 is CASSQARAESPHYEQYF. DNA of the CDR3: TGTGCCAGCAGCCAAGCTCGGGCGGAAAGCCCCCACTACGAGCAGTACTTC.

This chain connects TRBV4-2 to TRBJ2-3; 10 bases line up with TRBD2. Losses at the gene ends were 1 base for V and 2 bases for J; bases not matched to a gene: 3. CDR3 size: 16 residues. The germline V gene has CDR1 LGHNA and CDR2 YNFKEQ. CDR3 DNA sequence: TGTGCCAGCAGCCAAGGGACTAGCGGCTACACAGATACGCAGTATTTT. Residues: CASSQGTSGYTDTQYF.

This chain links TRBV6-6 with TRBJ1-6; no clear D. V lost 9 bases to trimming and J lost 7 bases, with 10 bases between them. Germline CDR1 and CDR2: MNHNY and SVGAGI (reference sequence). The CDR3 covers 12 residues. The chain's CDR3 is CASRRINSPLHF. CDR3 bases: TGTGCCAGTAGACGGATAAATTCACCCCTCCACTTT.

The chain recombines TRBV16 with TRBJ1-2; D is ambiguous. The CDR3 totals 13 residues. V lost 0 bases and J lost 6, with 8 bases in between. Germline V gene sequence: CDR1 KGHSY, CDR2 FQNENV. CDR3 sequence reads: CASSQSRSDGYTF. The CDR3 DNA sequence: TGTGCCAGCAGCCAATCCCGTTCAGATGGCTACACCTTC. Combining the CDR3 with reference TRBV16 and TRBJ1-2 gives the whole variable domain GEEVAQTPKHLVRGEGQKAKLYCAPIKGHSYVFWYQQVLKNEFKFLISFQNENVFDETGMPKERFSAKCLPNSPCSLEIQATKLEDSAVYFCASSQSRSDGYTFGSGTRLTVV.

Notes on this clone: Other DNA sequences of this sample code for an identical CDR3. The V and J genes are TRBV18 and TRBJ1-1; D is unclear. V lost 5 bases and J lost 0, with 7 bases in between. The CDR3 contains 13 residues. Per germline, CDR1 KGHSH and CDR2 LQKENI. CDR3 DNA sequence: TGTGCCAGCTCATCTGGTTTGAACACTGAAGCTTTCTTT. Translation: CASSSGLNTEAFF.

The gene calls are TRBV28 and TRBJ1-1; 7 bases map to TRBD1. Trimming cost V 3 bases and J 4 bases; bases outside gene matches: 5. Germline V gene sequence: CDR1 MDHEN, CDR2 SYDVKM. This CDR3 has 14 residues. For the CDR3, the DNA is TGTGCCAGCAGTTTGGACAGGATGGGCACTGAAGCTTTCTTT. It encodes CASSLDRMGTEAFF.

This chain connects TRBV6-5 to TRBJ1-2; 10 nucleotides align to TRBD1. This CDR3 is built from 14 residues. Looked up from germline, CDR1 is MNHEY and CDR2 is SVGAGI. Losses at the gene ends were 7 bases for V and 6 bases for J; bases not matched to a gene: 8. The CDR3 region is CASMGTGASHGYTF. CDR3 bases: TGTGCCAGCATGGGGACAGGGGCTTCGCATGGCTACACCTTC.

The J gene is TRBJ1-1, the V gene TRBV19; D call uncertain. Deletions cut 3 bases from V and 0 bases from J, with 5 bases between. The CDR3 consists of 13 residues. CDR1 is LNHDA, CDR2 SQIVND, per germline (reference sequence). CDR3 nucleotides: TGTGCCAGTAGTATTTTGGTGAACACTGAAGCTTTCTTT. Its translation: CASSILVNTEAFF. The whole variable domain, filled in from reference TRBV19 and TRBJ1-1, reads DGGITQSPKYLFRKEGQNVTLSCEQNLNHDAMYWYRQDPGQGLRLIYYSQIVNDFQKGDIAEGYSVSREKKESFPLTVTSAQKNPTAFYLCASSILVNTEAFFGQGTRLTVV.

V usage is TRBV5-1 and J usage is TRBJ2-1, with 9 bases fitting TRBD2. The trim removed 4 bases at V and 2 bases at J, leaving 4 bases unmatched. This CDR3 has 15 residues. From germline, CDR1 is SGHRS and CDR2 YFSETQ. This CDR3 reads CASSGGGGAYNEQFF. The DNA for the CDR3 is TGCGCCAGCAGCGGAGGCGGGGGGGCCTACAATGAGCAGTTCTTC. The full variable domain, completed using reference TRBV5-1 and TRBJ2-1, is KAGVTQTPRYLIKTRGQQVTLSCSPISGHRSVSWYQQTPGQGLQFLFEYFSETQRNKGNFPGRFSGRQFSNSRSEMNVSTLELGDSALYLCASSGGGGAYNEQFFGPGTRLTVL.

The rearrangement joins TRBV7-2 to TRBJ2-3; possibly TRBD2 for D (6 bases). The CDR3 contains 15 residues. V gave up 10 bases and J gave up 0 bases, with 17 bases separating them. Germline-derived CDR1 and CDR2 are SGHTA and FQGNSA. Here the CDR3 reads CATSAGLESTDTQYF. The CDR3, as DNA: TGTGCCACTAGTGCGGGACTGGAAAGCACAGATACGCAGTATTTT.

This sequence joins TRBV12-2 and TRBJ1-5. TRBV12-2 is flagged as a pseudogene. This CDR3 has 16 residues. For the CDR3, the DNA is TGTGCAAGTCGCTTAGGGGACTCACCTGGACATCAGCCCCAGCATTTT. The encoded protein is CASRLGDSPGHQPQHF.

This clone was detected only once. The chain links TRBV4-3 to TRBJ1-2, with D possibly matching TRBD1 (5 bases). The CDR3 loop spans 15 amino acids. Germline CDR1 reads LGHNA; CDR2 reads YSLEER. V was cut by 0 bases and J by 3 bases, with 11 bases left in between. The CDR3 loop reads CASSQDGAGHYGYTF. The CDR3 DNA reads as TGCGCCAGCAGCCAAGATGGGGCCGGTCACTATGGCTACACCTTC.

This chain connects TRBV5-1 to TRBJ2-7; a possible D gene is TRBD1 (5 bases). The CDR3 runs to 14 residues. V lost 1 base and J lost 4, with 12 bases in between. Germline V gene lookup returns CDR1 SGHRS and CDR2 YFSETQ. The CDR3 coding sequence is TGCGCCAGCAGCTTGCAGGGCCCCCGTTACGAGCAGTACTTC. Its translation: CASSLQGPRYEQYF.

This chain connects TRBV11-2 to TRBJ2-2; D is uncertain. The germline V and J ends were trimmed by 6 bases and 2 bases, with 4 bases remaining between them. Germline CDR1 is SGHAT and CDR2 is FQNNGV. The CDR3 runs 12 residues. CDR3 amino acids: CASRDNTGELFF. The CDR3 DNA is TGTGCCAGCAGGGATAACACCGGGGAGCTGTTTTTT.

This clone was picked up a small number of times. This chain links TRBV19 with TRBJ1-4; D remains unclear. V lost 6 bases to trimming and J lost 10 bases, with 15 bases between them. The germline gives CDR1 LNHDA, CDR2 SQIVND (reference sequence). The CDR3 covers 13 residues. The chain's CDR3 is CASRVWGDGKLFF. The CDR3 bases are TGTGCCAGTAGGGTCTGGGGAGATGGAAAACTGTTTTTT.

The V gene is TRBV5-1, the J gene TRBJ2-7; possible D gene TRBD2, 6 bases. Trimming shortened V by 3 bases and J by 7 bases, and 20 bases separated the two germline ends. CDR3 size: 15 residues. Germline V gives CDR1 SGHRS, CDR2 YFSETQ. CDR3 coding DNA: TGCGCCAGCAGCTGGGGGGACTCCCAAAGGGATGAGCAGTACTTC. It is translated as CASSWGDSQRDEQYF.

The V call is TRBV2, the J call TRBJ1-5; possibly TRBD1 for D (5 bases). Germline V gives CDR1 SNHLY, CDR2 FYNNEI. The V and J ends lost 2 bases and 5 bases respectively, with 7 bases between them. The CDR3 loop spans 13 amino acids. Here the CDR3 DNA reads TGTGCCAGCAGTGAACAGGGCTATCAGCCCCAGCATTTT. This gives the protein CASSEQGYQPQHF.